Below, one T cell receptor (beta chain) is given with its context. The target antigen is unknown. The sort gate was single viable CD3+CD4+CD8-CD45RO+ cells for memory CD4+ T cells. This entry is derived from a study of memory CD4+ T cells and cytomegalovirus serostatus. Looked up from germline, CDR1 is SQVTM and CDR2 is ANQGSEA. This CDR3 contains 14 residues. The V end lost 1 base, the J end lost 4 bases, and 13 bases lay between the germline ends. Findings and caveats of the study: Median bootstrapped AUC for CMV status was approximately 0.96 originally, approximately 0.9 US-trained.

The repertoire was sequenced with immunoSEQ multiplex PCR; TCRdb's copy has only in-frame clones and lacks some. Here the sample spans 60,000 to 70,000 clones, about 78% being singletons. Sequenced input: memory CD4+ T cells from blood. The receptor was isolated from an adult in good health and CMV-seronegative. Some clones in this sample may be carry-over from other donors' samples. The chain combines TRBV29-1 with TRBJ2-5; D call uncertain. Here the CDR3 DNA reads TGCAGCGTTGAAGGCGAGGTCTTAGGAGAGACCCAGTACTTC. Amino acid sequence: CSVEGEVLGETQYF.